This entry is about one T cell receptor beta chain. Its cognate antigen is unknown. The data originate from a study of radiation and T cells in renal cell carcinoma. About the research overall: Nephrectomy followed 15 Gy stereotactic body radiation by 4 weeks. Study-wide results and caveats: Top tumor clonotypes rose in blood 2 weeks post-radiation, then contracted. Baseline intratumoral clonotype presence is unknown without pretreatment biopsies.

Time point specified: baseline pretreatment blood. Specified treatment: 15 Gy SBRT to primary tumor, nephrectomy 4 weeks later. TCRdb's table, derived via immunoSEQ multiplex PCR, lists solely in-frame clones and lacks some. This sample carries about 49,000 clones, around 83% of them seen once, and the ten largest clones take around 29%. The clonotype comes from a woman between 65 and 79 years old with renal cell carcinoma. The specimen was blood, collected from a patient whose treatment included radiotherapy and nephrectomy.

The CDR3 nucleotides read TGTGCCAGCAGCCAAAACCCGGGACAGGGCGGAAGGGAGACCCAGTACTTC. It specifies CASSQNPGQGGRETQYF. The chain uses TRBV5-6 and TRBJ2-5; TRBD1 agrees at 9 bases. CDR1 SGHDT and CDR2 YYEEEE come from the germline V gene. Germline trimming cut 4 bases from V and 5 bases from J; bases unmatched to any gene: 15. The CDR3 length is 17 residues. Looking up the rest from reference TRBV5-6 and TRBJ2-5 gives the full variable domain: DAGVTQSPTHLIKTRGQQVTLRCSPKSGHDTVSWYQQALGQGPQFIFQYYEEEERQRGNFPDRFSGHQFPNYSSELNVNALLLGDSALYLCASSQNPGQGGRETQYFGPGTRLLVL.